Sequencing of this T cell receptor (beta chain) was carried out in a study of cytomegalovirus exposure and HLA in healthy donors. Germline values: CDR1 SNHLY, CDR2 FYNNEI. This CDR3 region has 15 residues. PCR employed 60 Vbeta and 13 Jbeta primers. TCRdb's table, derived via immunoSEQ multiplex PCR, lists solely in-frame clones and lacks some. The sample includes 150,000 to 200,000 clones, 60% to 80% of them seen just once. Worth noting for this clone: The junction departs from germline at one end; a sequencing error may be responsible.

The sequence was collected from a middle-aged woman in good health and CMV-seropositive. The J gene is TRBJ2-6, the V gene TRBV2, with 10 bases that match TRBD1. The specimen sequenced was PBMCs. The CDR3 DNA reads TGTGCCAGCAGTGAAATGGGGACAGGGGCTAACGTCCTGACTTTC. This translates into CASSEMGTGANVLTF.